A selection of T cell receptor beta chains follows, all from one sample in a study of T cells in localized non-small cell lung cancer. Sequencing was performed with immunoSEQ multiplex PCR; in TCRdb, only in-frame clones are kept and a portion is missing. The sample has about 2,500 clones; approximately 33% are singletons. Here the sequenced sample was lung tumor tissue, taken before any cancer treatment. The source of these receptors is a man between 40 and 70 years old with stage I lung adenocarcinoma. Each CDR3 is given with its conserved first and last residue. D genes are given only for firm matches. A clone size is listed for some rows: how often the clone was seen (once, few, many), or a class if it is expanded.

J gene | V gene | clone size | D gene | CDR3 protein | CDR3 DNA
TRBJ2-5 | TRBV18 | once | NA | CASSPSGETQYF | TGTGCCAGCTCACCATCTGGGGAGACCCAGTACTTC
TRBJ1-5 | TRBV14 | NA | TRBD1 | CASSPGTGRPQHF | TGTGCCAGCAGCCCCGGGACAGGGAGGCCCCAGCATTTT
TRBJ1-1 | TRBV6-8 | few | NA | CASSPDTSWTTEAFF | TGTGCCAGCAGCCCAGACACCTCCTGGACCACTGAAGCTTTCTTT
TRBJ2-3 | TRBV18 | NA | TRBD2 | CASSVSGRAGDTQYF | TGTGCCAGCTCAGTTAGCGGGAGGGCCGGAGATACGCAGTATTTT
TRBJ2-6 | TRBV11-3 | few | NA | CASSFSQAGANVLTF | TGTGCCAGCAGCTTCAGTCAGGCTGGGGCCAACGTCCTGACTTTC
TRBJ2-5 | TRBV7-5 | few | NA | CASSQASSVGETQYF | TGTGCCAGCAGCCAAGCATCTAGCGTCGGTGAGACCCAGTACTTC
TRBJ2-1 | TRBV29-1 | once | NA | CSVEGTDYNEQFF | TGCAGCGTTGAGGGGACGGACTACAATGAGCAGTTCTTC
TRBJ2-3 | TRBV6-8 | medium-sized | TRBD1 | CASRTGGEDTQYF | TGTGCCAGTAGGACAGGGGGTGAAGATACGCAGTATTTT
TRBJ2-7 | TRBV6-8 | medium-sized | TRBD2 | CASSDLAGSFYEQYF | TGTGCCAGCAGCGACCTAGCGGGATCTTTCTACGAGCAGTACTTC
TRBJ2-3 | TRBV29-1 | few | TRBD1 | CSVGQGMTDTQYF | TGCAGCGTGGGACAGGGGATGACAGATACGCAGTATTTT